Listed below are T cell receptor beta chains from one sample, sequenced in a study of a mutant IDH1 vaccine in newly diagnosed glioma. Using immunoSEQ multiplex PCR, the repertoire was profiled, and TCRdb retains in-frame clones only, with some absent. The sample contains about 92,000 clones, about four fifths of which appear only once. Sample: PBMCs, taken from a glioma patient treated with radiotherapy, temozolomide or both. These receptor sequences come from a man between 35 and 55 years old with glioma. Each CDR3 is given with its conserved first and last residue. Fields, in order: clone size, V gene, D gene, J gene, CDR3 DNA, CDR3 protein. The D gene is left open where the match is weak. Clone size is shown for a subset of rows, as once, few, many or a class of expanded clone.

.,TRBV11-2,.,TRBJ2-7,TGTGCCAGCAGCTTAGGGGCAGGAACCACCTACGAGCAGTACTTC,CASSLGAGTTYEQYF
.,TRBV18,TRBD1,TRBJ2-5,TGTGCCAGCTCATTCGGACAGGGGGCGAAGACCCAGTACTTC,CASSFGQGAKTQYF
.,TRBV6-6,.,TRBJ2-7,TGTGCCAGCAGGCGGGACAACTACGAGCAGTACTTC,CASRRDNYEQYF
.,TRBV6-1,TRBD1,TRBJ2-5,TGTGCCAGCAGTGAATGGAGGGGACAGGCCCAGTACTTC,CASSEWRGQAQYF
.,TRBV4-3,TRBD1,TRBJ2-1,TGCGCCAGCAGCCGACCGGGACAGGGAGACAATGAGCAGTTCTTC,CASSRPGQGDNEQFF
.,TRBV7-9,.,TRBJ2-5,TGTGCCAGCAGCTCGGGACTTACCGTAGGGTGGGAGACCCAGTACTTC,CASSSGLTVGWETQYF
.,TRBV11-2,.,TRBJ2-1,TGTGCCAGTAAGGCGACTGGTGGGAATGAGCAGTTCTTC,CASKATGGNEQFF
.,TRBV15,.,TRBJ2-2,TGTGCCACCAGCAGAGATAGCGCAACCGGGGAGCTGTTTTTT,CATSRDSATGELFF
.,TRBV4-3,.,TRBJ2-3,TGCGCCAGCAGCAAGGATACTAGCCTTCTAGATACGCAGTATTTT,CASSKDTSLLDTQYF
.,TRBV2,TRBD2,TRBJ2-3,TGTGCCAGCAAACTAGCGGGAGGGGTCACAGATACGCAGTATTTT,CASKLAGGVTDTQYF
.,TRBV7-9,TRBD1,TRBJ1-4,TGTGCCAGCAGCTTAGATCGGACAGGGATTAATGAAAAACTGTTTTTT,CASSLDRTGINEKLFF
medium-sized,TRBV7-9,.,TRBJ2-2,TGTGCCAGCAGCCAAACCCAACCTCCTAACACCGGGGAGCTGTTTTTT,CASSQTQPPNTGELFF
.,TRBV28,.,TRBJ2-7,TGTGCCAGCAACTGGGACTCCGAGCAGTACTTC,CASNWDSEQYF
.,TRBV11-3,.,TRBJ2-1,TGTGCCAGCAGCCCCACTAACAGGTGGAGCTCCTACAATGAGCAGTTCTTC,CASSPTNRWSSYNEQFF
.,TRBV5-4,.,TRBJ1-2,TGTGCCAGCAGCTTTGACCGGAGTGGCTACACCTTC,CASSFDRSGYTF
.,TRBV18,.,TRBJ2-5,TGTGCCAGCTCACCACCGAGCACAGGGTCGGGGGAGACCCAGTACTTC,CASSPPSTGSGETQYF
.,TRBV4-3,.,TRBJ1-6,TGCGCCAGCAGCCAGTACAGGGAACTCTATAATTCACCCCTCCACTTT,CASSQYRELYNSPLHF
.,TRBV6-1,.,TRBJ1-1,TGTGCCAGCAGTGAAGGGCAGGGTTATAGGTCGAACACTGAAGCTTTCTTT,CASSEGQGYRSNTEAFF
few,TRBV5-1,.,TRBJ2-1,TGCGCCAGCAGCTTGGTTGCTAGTGAGCAGTTCTTC,CASSLVASEQFF
.,TRBV6-1,.,TRBJ1-1,TGTGCCAGCGGCCAGGGGATGAACACTGAAGCTTTCTTT,CASGQGMNTEAFF
few,TRBV5-8,.,TRBJ1-5,TGTGCCAGCAGCTTGGTCCCAGATCCGGGGAATCAGCCCCAGCATTTT,CASSLVPDPGNQPQHF
.,TRBV5-4,.,TRBJ1-3,TGTGCCAGCAGCTTGGCCGGAAACACCATATATTTT,CASSLAGNTIYF
.,TRBV27,.,TRBJ2-7,TGTGCCAGCAGTTTAGGTGGTGAGAACGAGCAGTACTTC,CASSLGGENEQYF
.,TRBV6-1,TRBD2,TRBJ2-1,TGTGCCAGCAGTTCAGGACTAGCGGGAGGTGGAGAGCAGTTCTTC,CASSSGLAGGGEQFF
.,TRBV6-5,.,TRBJ2-7,TGTGCCAGCAGGGACCCTGGATCCTACGAGCAGTACTTC,CASRDPGSYEQYF
.,TRBV5-5,.,TRBJ2-7,TGTGCCAGCAGCCTGCGCCGGGATAACAGTCCCTACGAGCAGTACTTC,CASSLRRDNSPYEQYF
.,TRBV5-8,TRBD1,TRBJ1-4,TGTGCCAGCAGCCCGGGACAGGGGGTGAAAGCTAATGAAAAACTGTTTTTT,CASSPGQGVKANEKLFF
once,TRBV5-1,.,TRBJ2-1,TGCGCCAGCAGCTCCTTCGTCCCGGCCCCTTACAATGAGCAGTTCTTC,CASSSFVPAPYNEQFF
.,TRBV2,.,TRBJ1-2,TGTGCCAGCAGTGAAGTTGGTCGGGCCGAATATGGCTACACCTTC,CASSEVGRAEYGYTF
once,TRBV6-4,TRBD2,TRBJ2-1,TGTGCCAGCAGTGACCGACTAGCGGGGCACAATGAGCAGTTCTTC,CASSDRLAGHNEQFF
.,TRBV19,.,TRBJ2-1,TGTGCCAGTAGTCTGAGTGTCGTCCCGGTAAGCAATGAGCAGTTCTTC,CASSLSVVPVSNEQFF
once,TRBV20-1,.,TRBJ2-7,TGCAGTGCATACGACAGATACGAGCAGTACTTC,CSAYDRYEQYF
few,TRBV13,.,TRBJ2-3,TGTGCCAGCAGCTTATCTCGGGCTGATACGCAGTATTTT,CASSLSRADTQYF
few,TRBV9,.,TRBJ1-1,TGTGCCAGCAAGTCGGGCTTGAACACTGAAGCTTTCTTT,CASKSGLNTEAFF
.,TRBV4-2,.,TRBJ2-7,TGTGCCAGCAGCCAAGCCGGAGCGATCCGCTACGAGCAGTACTTC,CASSQAGAIRYEQYF
few,TRBV2,.,TRBJ1-1,TGTGCCAGCAGTGGGGACACTGAAGCTTTCTTT,CASSGDTEAFF
.,TRBV5-1,.,TRBJ2-3,TGCGCCAGCAGCCTCAGGGGGGCTGACACAGATACGCAGTATTTT,CASSLRGADTDTQYF
.,TRBV27,.,TRBJ2-1,TGTGCCAGCAGTTTAAGGGACACACGCAATGAGCAGTTCTTC,CASSLRDTRNEQFF
many,TRBV6-6,.,TRBJ2-7,TGTGCCAGCACCCCGACAGGTACCTACGAGCAGTACTTC,CASTPTGTYEQYF
few,TRBV29-1,TRBD1,TRBJ1-1,TGCAGCGTTGAAGCTGTACAGGGGCGGTCCACTGAAGCTTTCTTT,CSVEAVQGRSTEAFF
.,TRBV4-3,.,TRBJ2-7,TGCGCCAGCAGCCAAGATGCGGGACACTCCTACGAGCAGTACTTC,CASSQDAGHSYEQYF
.,TRBV7-2,TRBD2,TRBJ2-5,TGTGCCAGCAGCCGCGGGCGGGGGGCCAGGGACTTC,CASSRGRGARDF
.,TRBV19,TRBD1,TRBJ1-1,TGTGCCAGTAGTAGATGGGACCCGACAGGGATGAGCACTGAAGCTTTCTTT,CASSRWDPTGMSTEAFF